The present T cell receptor beta chain was sequenced within a study of CD8+CD57+ T cells in acquired aplastic anemia. Study-wide context: Sorting CD4+ and CD8+ cells gave DNA averaging approximately 3 ug.

Study-level points and caveats: Both patients and controls carried the same twenty-nine CD8+ CDR3 sequences. With respect to CD8+ Simpson's diversity, patients and controls did not differ significantly.

This clonotype was detected a few times. Its antigen is undetermined. Genomic DNA, serving as template, underwent TCR beta VDJ and CDR3 profiling. TCRdb ran MiXCR on the reads and lists one entry per CDR3 protein. The repertoire holds over 150,000 distinct CDR3 sequences, with roughly 63% as singletons. Patients chosen for sequencing had CD8+CD57+ cells that had expanded, as shown by flow cytometry. The blood sampling took place in patients who had so far received no therapy. Material for sequencing was sorted CD4+, CD8+, or CD8+CD57+ T cells (not recorded which) from PBMCs. The receptor was isolated from a human donor with aplastic anemia.

CDR3 protein: CATSDRRLAGGNEQFF. The CDR3 DNA reads as TGTGCCACCAGTGACAGAAGACTAGCGGGAGGCAATGAGCAGTTCTTC. The rearrangement links TRBV24-1 to TRBJ2-1; 13 nucleotides align to TRBD2. Per the germline V gene, CDR1 is KGHDR and CDR2 is SFDVKD. CDR3 length equals 16 residues. Germline trimming cut 4 bases from V and 6 bases from J; bases unmatched to any gene: 5.